This T cell receptor (beta chain) was found in a study of cytomegalovirus exposure and HLA in healthy donors. Study outcomes and limitations: Associated with cytomegalovirus, according to the listing, were 150 to 200 TCR beta chains. Immune exposure was documented only through CMV serostatus. In a later analysis, at a false discovery rate of 0.05, approximately 16,000 TCR beta sequences were associated with HLA alleles.

Notes on this clone: Its antigen remains unidentified.

Amplification used 60 Vbeta primers and 13 Jbeta primers. Sequencing used immunoSEQ multiplex PCR; TCRdb keeps in-frame clones, though not all of them. The sample holds some 110,000 clones, about 70% seen once. The source of this sequence is a woman in her thirties in good health and CMV-seronegative. Material: PBMCs.

The CDR3 DNA reads TGTGCCTGGAGTTCGGGGCGGGGCGAGAAACTGTTTTTT. Translating it yields CAWSSGRGEKLFF. This sequence joins TRBV30 and TRBJ1-4; the D gene is possibly TRBD1 (5 bases). Between the trimmed V and J ends, which lost 2 bases and 11 bases, there was a span of 15 bases. CDR3 size: 13 residues. Germline loops: CDR1 GTSNPN, CDR2 SVGIG (reference sequence).